This is a list of T cell receptor beta chains from one sample in a study of radiation and T cells in renal cell carcinoma. Here immunoSEQ multiplex PCR was the method, and the copy in TCRdb shows in-frame clones only, minus some. The repertoire holds 150,000 to 190,000 clones, with around 90% as singletons. The specimen comprised blood, sampled from a patient whose treatment included radiotherapy and nephrectomy. Receptors were obtained from a woman aged 45-59 years with renal cell carcinoma. The CDR3 runs from the conserved cysteine through the conserved F or W. D genes are given only for firm matches. For some rows the clone size is stated as once, few or many, or as a class when expanded; others skip it.

TRBJ2-3 once TRBD2 TRBV10-3 CAIRGGGSPDTQYF TGTGCCATCAGAGGCGGGGGGAGCCCAGATACGCAGTATTTT
TRBJ1-6 NA TRBD1 TRBV27 CASSPDRVSPLHF TGTGCCAGCAGCCCGGACAGGGTTTCACCCCTCCACTTT
TRBJ2-1 NA NA TRBV7-8 CASSLAQSGSYNEQFF TGTGCCAGCAGCTTAGCGCAGAGCGGGTCCTACAATGAGCAGTTCTTC
TRBJ2-2 once NA TRBV6-1 CASSATRTGELFF TGTGCCAGCAGTGCGACACGTACCGGGGAGCTGTTTTTT
TRBJ1-2 NA NA TRBV19 CASSPVTENYGYTF TGTGCCAGTAGTCCAGTAACAGAGAACTATGGCTACACCTTC
TRBJ2-1 NA TRBD1 TRBV5-6 CASSLGTGTYNEQFF TGTGCCAGCAGCTTGGGGACAGGGACCTACAATGAGCAGTTCTTC
TRBJ1-4 NA TRBD1 TRBV4-1 CASSEDRGAGEKLFF TGCGCCAGCAGCGAAGACAGGGGCGCGGGGGAAAAACTGTTTTTT
TRBJ2-7 NA NA TRBV5-1 CASSLAGIRSYEQYF TGCGCCAGCAGCTTGGCAGGGATTAGGTCCTACGAGCAGTACTTC
TRBJ2-7 NA NA TRBV18 CASSADRAYSYEQYF TGTGCCAGCTCAGCCGACCGGGCTTACTCCTACGAGCAGTACTTC
TRBJ1-2 NA NA TRBV5-4 CASSFIGSHGYTF TGTGCCAGCAGCTTCATAGGGTCTCATGGCTACACCTTC
TRBJ1-3 NA NA TRBV11-3 CASSRDGGVGSTIYF TGTGCCAGCAGCCGTGACGGGGGTGTCGGGAGCACCATATATTTT
TRBJ1-3 NA NA TRBV19 CASSLTASSSGNTIYF TGTGCCAGTAGCTTGACAGCTTCGAGCTCTGGAAACACCATATATTTT
TRBJ2-7 NA NA TRBV30 CAWSVGSYEQYF TGTGCCTGGAGTGTAGGTTCCTACGAGCAGTACTTC
TRBJ1-1 NA NA TRBV6-1 CASRLWGGENTEAFF TGTGCCAGCAGGCTCTGGGGGGGCGAGAACACTGAAGCTTTCTTT
TRBJ1-6 few NA TRBV7-8 CASSSLRGSNSPLHF TGTGCCAGCAGCTCTCTGAGGGGTAGTAATTCACCCCTCCACTTT
TRBJ1-1 NA NA TRBV7-9 CASSLRGVPEAFF TGTGCCAGCAGCTTAAGGGGGGTTCCTGAAGCTTTCTTT
TRBJ1-6 NA NA TRBV5-1 CASSRSSENNSPLHF TGCGCCAGCAGCCGATCATCAGAGAATAATTCACCCCTCCACTTT
TRBJ2-2 NA NA TRBV7-2 CASSSQGQANTGELFF TGTGCCAGCAGCTCCCAGGGGCAGGCCAACACCGGGGAGCTGTTTTTT
TRBJ2-2 NA TRBD1 TRBV7-6 CASSLTGVPGELFF TGTGCCAGCAGCCTGACAGGGGTCCCCGGGGAGCTGTTTTTT
TRBJ1-1 few NA TRBV29-1 CSVAPTVGTEAFF TGCAGCGTTGCCCCGACAGTGGGTACTGAAGCTTTCTTT
TRBJ1-4 NA NA TRBV7-9 CASSSARATNEKLFF TGTGCCAGCAGCTCAGCGCGGGCAACTAATGAAAAACTGTTTTTT
TRBJ1-4 NA NA TRBV4-3 CASSQEGRWEEKLFF TGCGCCAGCAGCCAAGAAGGACGATGGGAAGAAAAACTGTTTTTT
TRBJ2-5 NA TRBD2 TRBV30 CAWSTGGEQETQYF TGTGCCTGGAGTACCGGGGGGGAACAAGAGACCCAGTACTTC
TRBJ1-2 NA NA TRBV4-2 CASSQERTLPYGYTF TGTGCCAGCAGCCAAGAACGGACCTTGCCCTATGGCTACACCTTC
TRBJ2-6 NA TRBD1 TRBV19 CASLLLPGTGGTTGGANVLTF TGTGCCAGTCTCCTCTTACCCGGGACAGGGGGCACTACGGGTGGGGCCAACGTCCTGACTTTC
TRBJ2-5 NA TRBD2 TRBV5-1 CASSWTSPMETQYF TGCGCCAGCAGCTGGACTAGCCCAATGGAGACCCAGTACTTC